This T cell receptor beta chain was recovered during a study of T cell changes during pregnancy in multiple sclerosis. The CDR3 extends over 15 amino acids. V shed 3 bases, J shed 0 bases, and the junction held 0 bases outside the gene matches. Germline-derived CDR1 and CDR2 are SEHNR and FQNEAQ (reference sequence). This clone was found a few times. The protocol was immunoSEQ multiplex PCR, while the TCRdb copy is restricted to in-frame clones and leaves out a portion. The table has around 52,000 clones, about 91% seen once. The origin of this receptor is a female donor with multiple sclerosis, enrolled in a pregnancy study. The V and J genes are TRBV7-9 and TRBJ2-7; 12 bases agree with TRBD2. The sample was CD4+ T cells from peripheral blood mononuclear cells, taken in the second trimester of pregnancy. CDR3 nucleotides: TGTGCCAGCAGCTTGACTAGCGGGGGCTCCTACGAGCAGTACTTC. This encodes CASSLTSGGSYEQYF.